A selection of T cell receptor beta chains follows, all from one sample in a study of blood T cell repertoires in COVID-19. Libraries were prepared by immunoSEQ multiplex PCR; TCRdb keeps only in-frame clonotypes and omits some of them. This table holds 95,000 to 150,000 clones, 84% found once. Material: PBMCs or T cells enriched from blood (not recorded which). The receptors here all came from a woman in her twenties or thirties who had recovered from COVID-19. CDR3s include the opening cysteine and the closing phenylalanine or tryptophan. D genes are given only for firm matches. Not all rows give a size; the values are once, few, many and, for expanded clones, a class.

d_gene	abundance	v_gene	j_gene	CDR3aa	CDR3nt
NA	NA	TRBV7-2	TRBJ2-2	CASSSGQRVRVGELFF	TGTGCCAGCAGCTCTGGACAGCGAGTCAGGGTCGGGGAGCTGTTTTTT
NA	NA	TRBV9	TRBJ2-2	CASSVATVGLGELFF	TGTGCCAGCAGCGTAGCTACAGTGGGTCTGGGGGAGCTGTTTTTT
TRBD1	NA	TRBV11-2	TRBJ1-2	CASSWDRGSYGYTF	TGTGCCAGCAGTTGGGACAGGGGCTCCTATGGCTACACCTTC
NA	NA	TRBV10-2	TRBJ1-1	CASSNRQGRSNTEAFF	TGCGCCAGCAGTAATCGGCAGGGCCGATCGAACACTGAAGCTTTCTTT
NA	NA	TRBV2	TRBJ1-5	CASSARRGSDHQPQHF	TGTGCCAGCAGTGCACGACGGGGGAGTGATCATCAGCCCCAGCATTTT
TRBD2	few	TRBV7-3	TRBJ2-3	CASSFGLDMADTQYF	TGTGCCAGCAGCTTCGGACTAGACATGGCAGATACGCAGTATTTT
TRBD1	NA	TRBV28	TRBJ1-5	CASSRDRLNQPQHF	TGTGCCAGCAGCCGGGACAGGCTGAATCAGCCCCAGCATTTT
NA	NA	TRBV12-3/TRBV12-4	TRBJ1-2	CASSPTGTKGYTF	TGTGCCAGCAGTCCCACAGGGACAAAAGGCTACACCTTC
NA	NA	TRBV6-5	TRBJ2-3	CASSYSALNRYTQYF	TGTGCCAGCAGTTACTCTGCGCTCAACCGGTATACGCAGTATTTT
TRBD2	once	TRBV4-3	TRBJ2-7	CASSRGLSGTSAYEQYF	TGCGCCAGCAGCCGCGGTCTTTCCGGGACTAGCGCCTACGAGCAGTACTTC
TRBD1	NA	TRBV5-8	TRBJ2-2	CASSLGQGDTGELFF	TGTGCCAGCAGCTTGGGACAGGGAGACACCGGGGAGCTGTTTTTT
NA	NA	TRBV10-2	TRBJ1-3	CASSESGAPGNTIYF	TGCGCCAGCAGTGAGTCGGGGGCGCCGGGAAACACCATATATTTT
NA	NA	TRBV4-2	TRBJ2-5	CASSQDGSGETQYF	TGTGCCAGCAGCCAAGACGGGAGCGGAGAGACCCAGTACTTC
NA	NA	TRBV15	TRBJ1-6	CATSRDPTGYSPLHF	TGTGCCACCAGCAGAGATCCGACGGGATATTCACCCCTCCACTTT
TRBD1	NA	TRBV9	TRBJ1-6	CASSAGQVRNSPLHF	TGTGCCAGCAGCGCAGGACAGGTCCGTAATTCACCCCTCCACTTT
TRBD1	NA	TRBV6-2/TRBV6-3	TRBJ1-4	CASSCLGTGCEKLFF	TGTGCCAGCAGTTGTCTCGGGACAGGGTGCGAAAAACTGTTTTTT
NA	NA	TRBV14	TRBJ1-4	CASSQLGGGNEKLFF	TGTGCCAGCAGCCAACTTGGGGGGGGGAATGAAAAACTGTTTTTT
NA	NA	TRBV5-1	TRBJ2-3	CASSITDTQYF	TGCGCCAGCAGCATAACAGATACGCAGTATTTT
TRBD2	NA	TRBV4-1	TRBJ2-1	CASSREASYNEQFF	TGCGCCAGCTCCCGGGAGGCCTCCTACAATGAGCAGTTCTTC
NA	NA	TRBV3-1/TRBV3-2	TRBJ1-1	CASSQGGRYTEAFF	TGTGCCAGCAGCCAGGGGGGGAGGTACACTGAAGCTTTCTTT
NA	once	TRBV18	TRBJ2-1	CASSPPVRGLYNEQFF	TGTGCCAGCTCACCACCGGTTAGAGGGCTTTACAATGAGCAGTTCTTC
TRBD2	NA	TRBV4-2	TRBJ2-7	CASSREVPGLDEQYF	TGTGCCAGCAGCCGAGAAGTTCCGGGACTAGACGAGCAGTACTTC
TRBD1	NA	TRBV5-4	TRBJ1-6	CASSRTGNSPLHF	TGTGCCAGCAGCAGGACAGGGAATTCACCCCTCCACTTT
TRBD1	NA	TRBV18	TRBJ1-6	CASSPDRGGNSPLHF	TGTGCCAGCTCACCCGACAGGGGTGGTAATTCACCCCTCCACTTT
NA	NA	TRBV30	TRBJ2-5	CAWTPGGYETQYF	TGTGCCTGGACTCCCGGGGGTTATGAGACCCAGTACTTC
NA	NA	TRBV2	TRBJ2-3	CASSKDRRGTDTQYF	TGTGCCAGCAGTAAAGACAGGAGGGGCACAGATACGCAGTATTTT
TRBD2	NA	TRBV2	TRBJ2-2	CASRGLAGPTGELFF	TGTGCCAGCAGGGGACTAGCGGGACCCACCGGGGAGCTGTTTTTT
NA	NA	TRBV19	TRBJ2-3	CASSIALTDTQYF	TGTGCCAGTAGTATAGCCCTCACAGATACGCAGTATTTT
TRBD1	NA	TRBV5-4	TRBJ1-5	CASSFMDRGNGNQPQHF	TGTGCCAGCAGCTTTATGGACAGGGGGAATGGCAATCAGCCCCAGCATTTT
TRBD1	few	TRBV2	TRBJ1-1	CASRQQGAITEAFF	TGTGCCAGCAGGCAACAGGGGGCGATCACTGAAGCTTTCTTT
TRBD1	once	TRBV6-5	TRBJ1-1	CASRYGQAANTEAFF	TGTGCCAGCAGATACGGACAGGCAGCGAACACTGAAGCTTTCTTT